These 8 T cell receptor beta chains share one sample of origin, sequenced in a study of T cell repertoires in cytomegalovirus infection. TCRdb re-analysed the reads in MiXCR, keeping a single row per CDR3 protein. The sample has 150,000 or so distinct CDR3 sequences, 20% to 25% seen once. The antigens of these receptors remain unknown. This specimen was CD8+ T cells from cultured PBMCs, taken from culture after CMV antigen stimulation. The receptor source for this set is a human donor in good health (CMV status not recorded). Some clones in this sample may be carry-over from other donors' samples.

The chain uses TRBV27 and TRBJ1-2; 10 nucleotides align to TRBD1. Germline V gives CDR1 MNHEY, CDR2 SMNVEV (reference sequence). The CDR3 is 15 residues long. Trimming took 8 bases from V and 0 from J; bases not matched to a gene: 6. This CDR3 is CASPGQGYSNYGYTF. CDR3 DNA: TGTGCCAGCCCGGGACAGGGGTATTCTAACTATGGCTACACCTTC.

The V and J genes are TRBV19 and TRBJ1-1; D is perhaps TRBD1 (6 bases). Germline V gene lookup returns CDR1 LNHDA and CDR2 SQIVND (reference sequence). CDR3 length: 17 residues. Trimming pared 9 bases from V and 1 base from J, leaving 24 bases between. This chain's CDR3 is CASETGSLGGTNTEAFF. The CDR3 coding sequence is TGTGCCAGCGAAACAGGGAGCCTAGGGGGAACGAACACTGAAGCTTTCTTT.

This clonotype was seen a handful of times. The chain recombines TRBV6-2 or TRBV6-3 with TRBJ2-7; TRBD2 matches at 15 bases. This CDR3 is 16 amino acids long. The junction had 4 bases not matched to a gene; V was cut back by 5 bases and J by 2 bases. Germline lookup yields CDR1 MNHEY and CDR2 SVGEGT. The CDR3 region has the DNA TGTGCCAGCAGTACCCGGACTAGCGGGGGGGCCTACGAGCAGTACTTC. It specifies CASSTRTSGGAYEQYF.

A single count supports this clonotype. The chain is built from TRBV7-6 and TRBJ2-5; 15 bases align to TRBD2. The CDR3 is 18 amino acids. Per the germline V gene, CDR1 is SGHVS and CDR2 is FNYEAQ. Germline trimming cut 5 bases from V and 4 bases from J; bases unmatched to any gene: 11. CDR3 protein: CASSIRTSGGAGGETQYF. CDR3 nucleotide sequence: TGTGCCAGCAGCATCCGGACTAGCGGGGGGGCCGGAGGAGAGACCCAGTACTTC. The variable domain in full, completed from reference TRBV7-6 and TRBJ2-5, reads GAGVSQSPRYKVTKRGQDVALRCDPISGHVSLYWYRQALGQGPEFLTYFNYEAQQDKSGLPNDRFSAERPEGSISTLTIQRTEQRDSAMYRCASSIRTSGGAGGETQYFGPGTRLLVL.

This clonotype was recorded a few times. This chain uses TRBV29-1 with TRBJ1-1; the D gene is possibly TRBD1 (5 bases). The CDR3 extends over 15 amino acids. The germline V gene has CDR1 SQVTM and CDR2 ANQGSEA. V was clipped by 0 bases and J by 4 bases, with 15 bases between them. The CDR3 nucleotides are TGCAGCGTTGAAGAAGGGACGGGAGGGAGCACTGAAGCTTTCTTT. This codes for CSVEEGTGGSTEAFF. The variable domain in full, completed from reference TRBV29-1 and TRBJ1-1, reads SAVISQKPSRDICQRGTSLTIQCQVDSQVTMMFWYRQQPGQSLTLIATANQGSEATYESGFVIDKFPISRPNLTFSTLTVSNMSPEDSSIYLCSVEEGTGGSTEAFFGQGTRLTVV.

This clonotype was detected a few times. The chain joins TRBV7-2 to TRBJ1-2; TRBD1 might be the D (5 bases). Germline CDR1 SGHTA, CDR2 FQGNSA. V lost 6 bases, J lost 5 bases, and 22 bases lay in between. CDR3 length: 16 amino acids. The DNA for the CDR3 is TGTGCCAGCAGTTTCCCGGGGACCCGGGGCCTTTATGGCTACACCTTC. This encodes CASSFPGTRGLYGYTF.

This clonotype was seen more than once but under ten times. The chain joins TRBV7-2 to TRBJ2-3; D might be TRBD2 (6 bases). Per germline, CDR1 SGHTA and CDR2 FQGNSA. V gave up 5 bases and J gave up 4 bases, with 25 bases separating them. The CDR3 has 18 residues. CDR3 in amino acids: CASSPRVFPRRGADTQYF. For the CDR3, the DNA is TGTGCCAGCAGCCCTCGGGTCTTCCCAAGGAGGGGCGCAGATACGCAGTATTTT.

The table lists this clonotype with a few counts. Sequence at one end of the junction differs from germline and may be a read error. The V call is TRBV4-3, the J call TRBJ1-3, with 8 bases identical to TRBD1. CDR3 length: 14 amino acids. In germline, CDR1 is LGHNA, CDR2 YSLEER. CDR3 sequence (DNA): TGCGCCAGCAGCCAGGGGACAGGTGGAAACTCCATATATTTT. It codes for CASSQGTGGNSIYF.